This TCR beta chain stems from a study of shared clonotypes between healthy human individuals. The sample holds a few counts of this clone. Method: immunoSEQ multiplex PCR; TCRdb's copy keeps in-frame clones and lacks some. Altogether approximately 320,000 clones are present, around 74% being singletons, with the ten largest covering 10%. Germline V CDR1 and CDR2: MDHEN, SYDVKM. This CDR3 region has 11 residues. The germline V and J ends were trimmed by 1 base and 9 bases, with 6 bases remaining between them. Sequencing used memory CD4+ T cells sorted from blood. Stated subset: CD45RA-negative fraction. The genes are TRBV28 and TRBJ1-1, with no clear D. The sequence was collected from a man aged 25 to 40 in good health. The CDR3 reads CASSLLMQAFF. The CDR3 DNA reads TGTGCCAGCAGTTTATTAATGCAAGCTTTCTTT.